This entry concerns a single T cell receptor (beta chain). TCRdb's table, derived via immunoSEQ multiplex PCR, lists solely in-frame clones and lacks some. The data hold more than 50,000 clones, with roughly 88% observed a single time. This sample stems from a study of control samples from healthy donors and cancer patients. The clonotype comes from a man in his fifties or sixties in good health. Specimen: blood.

The chain's CDR3 is CASSYKYTGELFF. The CDR3 DNA sequence: TGTGCCAGCAGCTACAAGTACACCGGGGAGCTGTTTTTT. The genes are TRBV12-3 or TRBV12-4 and TRBJ2-2; unclear D gene. V lost 6 bases, J lost 3 bases, and 8 bases lay in between. This CDR3 spans 13 amino acids.